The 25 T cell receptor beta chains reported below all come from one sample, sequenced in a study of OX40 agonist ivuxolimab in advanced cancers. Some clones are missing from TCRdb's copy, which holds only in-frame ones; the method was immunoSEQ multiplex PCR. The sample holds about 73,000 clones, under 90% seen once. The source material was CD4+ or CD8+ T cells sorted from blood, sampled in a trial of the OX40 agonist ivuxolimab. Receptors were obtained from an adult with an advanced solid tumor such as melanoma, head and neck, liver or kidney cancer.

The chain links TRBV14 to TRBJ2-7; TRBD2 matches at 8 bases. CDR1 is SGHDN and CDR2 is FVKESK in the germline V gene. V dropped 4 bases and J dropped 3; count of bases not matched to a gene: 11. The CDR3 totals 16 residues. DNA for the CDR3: TGTGCCAGCAGCCTAACGCGGGGGGCCTTGGGCTACGAGCAGTACTTC. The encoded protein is CASSLTRGALGYEQYF.

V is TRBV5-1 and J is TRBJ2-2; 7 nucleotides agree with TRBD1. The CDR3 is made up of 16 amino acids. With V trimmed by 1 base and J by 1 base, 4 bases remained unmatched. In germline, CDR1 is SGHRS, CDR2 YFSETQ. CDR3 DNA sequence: TGCGCCAGCAGCTTGCCGGGACAGTTGAACACCGGGGAGCTGTTTTTT. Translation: CASSLPGQLNTGELFF.

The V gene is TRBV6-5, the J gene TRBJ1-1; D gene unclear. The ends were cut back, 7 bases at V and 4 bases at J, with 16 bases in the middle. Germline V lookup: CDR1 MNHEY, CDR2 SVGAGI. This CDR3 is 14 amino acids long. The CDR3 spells CASNDAGIGTEAFF. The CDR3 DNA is TGTGCCAGCAACGACGCGGGGATTGGCACTGAAGCTTTCTTT.

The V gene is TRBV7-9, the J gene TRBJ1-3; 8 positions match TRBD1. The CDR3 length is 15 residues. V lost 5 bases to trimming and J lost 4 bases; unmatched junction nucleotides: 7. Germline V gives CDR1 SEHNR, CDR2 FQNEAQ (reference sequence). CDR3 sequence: CASSQGQGFGNTIYF. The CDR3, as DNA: TGTGCCAGCAGCCAAGGACAGGGCTTCGGAAACACCATATATTTT.

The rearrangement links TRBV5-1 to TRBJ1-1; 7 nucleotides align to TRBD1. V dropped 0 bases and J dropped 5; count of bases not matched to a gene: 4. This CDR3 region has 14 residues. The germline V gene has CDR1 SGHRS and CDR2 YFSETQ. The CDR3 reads CASSLDRGGTEAFF. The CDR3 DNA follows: TGCGCCAGCAGCTTGGACAGGGGAGGGACTGAAGCTTTCTTT.

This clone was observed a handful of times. CDR3 sequence reads: CSVQGAKNIQYF. DNA for the CDR3: TGCAGCGTTCAGGGTGCCAAAAACATTCAGTACTTC. The chain couples TRBV29-1 to TRBJ2-4; the D gene is possibly TRBD1 (5 bases). The CDR3 runs to 12 residues. Germline V gene sequence: CDR1 SQVTM, CDR2 ANQGSEA. Trimming shortened V by 5 bases and J by 1 base, and 6 bases separated the two germline ends. Drawing the rest from reference TRBV29-1 and TRBJ2-4, the complete variable domain is SAVISQKPSRDICQRGTSLTIQCQVDSQVTMMFWYRQQPGQSLTLIATANQGSEATYESGFVIDKFPISRPNLTFSTLTVSNMSPEDSSIYLCSVQGAKNIQYFGAGTRLSVL.

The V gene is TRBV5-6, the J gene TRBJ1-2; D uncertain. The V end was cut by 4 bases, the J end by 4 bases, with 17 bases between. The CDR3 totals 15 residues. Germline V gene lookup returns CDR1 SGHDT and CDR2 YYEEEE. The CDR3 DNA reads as TGTGCCAGCAGCCGAACAGAGGCGGGAGGCTATGGCTACACCTTC. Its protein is CASSRTEAGGYGYTF.

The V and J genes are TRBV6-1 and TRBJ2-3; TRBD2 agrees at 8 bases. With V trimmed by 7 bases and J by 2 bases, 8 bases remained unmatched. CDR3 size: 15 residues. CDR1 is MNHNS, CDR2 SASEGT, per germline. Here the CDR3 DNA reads TGTGCCAGCAATCCTTTTAGCGGGAACACAGATACGCAGTATTTT. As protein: CASNPFSGNTDTQYF.

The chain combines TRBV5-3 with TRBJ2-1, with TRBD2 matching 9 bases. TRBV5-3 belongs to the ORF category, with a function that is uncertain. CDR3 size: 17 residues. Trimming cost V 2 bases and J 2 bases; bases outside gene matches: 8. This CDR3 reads CARSFCLREGPYNEQFF. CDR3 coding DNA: TGTGCCAGAAGCTTCTGTCTGCGGGAGGGCCCCTACAATGAGCAGTTCTTC.

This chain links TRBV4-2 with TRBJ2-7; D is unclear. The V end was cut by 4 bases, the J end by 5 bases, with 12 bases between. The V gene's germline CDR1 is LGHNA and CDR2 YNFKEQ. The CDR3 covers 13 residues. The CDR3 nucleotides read TGTGCCAGCAGCCCCCCTGCGGAGAACGAGCAGTACTTC. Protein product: CASSPPAENEQYF.

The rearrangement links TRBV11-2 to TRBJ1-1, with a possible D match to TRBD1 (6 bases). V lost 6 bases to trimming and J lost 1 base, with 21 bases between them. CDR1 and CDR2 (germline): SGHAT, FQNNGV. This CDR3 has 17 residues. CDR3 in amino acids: CASRPGLWDTANTEAFF. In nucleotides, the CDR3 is TGTGCCAGCAGACCCGGTCTATGGGACACTGCGAACACTGAAGCTTTCTTT.

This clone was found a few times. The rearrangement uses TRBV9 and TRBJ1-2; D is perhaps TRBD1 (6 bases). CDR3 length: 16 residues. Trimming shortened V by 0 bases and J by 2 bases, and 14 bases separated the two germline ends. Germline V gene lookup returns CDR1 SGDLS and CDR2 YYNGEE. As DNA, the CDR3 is TGTGCCAGCAGCGTAGCTTTTCAGGGGCGAAACTATGGCTACACCTTC. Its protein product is CASSVAFQGRNYGYTF.

This CDR3 is CSGQGRDEQFF. The CDR3, as DNA: TGCAGCGGACAGGGGAGGGATGAGCAGTTCTTC. The chain carries TRBV29-1 and TRBJ2-1, with a weak D call TRBD1 (8 bases). CDR3 length: 11 residues. Germline V gene data show CDR1 as SQVTM and CDR2 as ANQGSEA. Trimming took off 7 bases at V and 8 bases at J, with 12 bases between the two ends.

The CDR3 DNA reads as TGTGCCAGTAGTGACGGACAGGGGTCCTACGAGCAGTACTTC. Its protein is CASSDGQGSYEQYF. The rearrangement uses TRBV19 and TRBJ2-7; 9 bases map to TRBD1. This CDR3 comprises 14 residues. Germline CDR1 reads LNHDA; CDR2 reads SQIVND (reference sequence). V shed 5 bases and J 1 base; nucleotides not matched to a gene: 3.

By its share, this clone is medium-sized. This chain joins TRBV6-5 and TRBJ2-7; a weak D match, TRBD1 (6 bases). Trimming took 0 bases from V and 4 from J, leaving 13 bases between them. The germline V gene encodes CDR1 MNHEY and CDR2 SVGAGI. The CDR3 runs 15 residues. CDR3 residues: CASSYSSTGIYEQYF. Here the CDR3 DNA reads TGTGCCAGCAGTTACTCATCGACAGGAATTTACGAGCAGTACTTC.

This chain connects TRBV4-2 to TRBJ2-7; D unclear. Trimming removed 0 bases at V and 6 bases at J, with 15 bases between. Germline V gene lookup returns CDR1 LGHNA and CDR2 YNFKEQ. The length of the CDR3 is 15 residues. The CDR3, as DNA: TGTGCCAGCAGCCAAGATGAACCCGTTGGCCGCGAGCAGTACTTC. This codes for CASSQDEPVGREQYF.

The chain's CDR3 is CASSQSGANYGYTF. For the CDR3, the DNA is TGCGCCAGCAGTCAATCGGGGGCGAATTATGGCTACACCTTC. The J gene is TRBJ1-2, the V gene TRBV23-1, with a tentative D call TRBD1 (6 bases). TRBV23-1 is treated as an ORF (open reading frame) with a function not yet certain. CDR3 size: 14 residues. V shed 0 bases and J shed 5 bases, with 10 bases lying between them.

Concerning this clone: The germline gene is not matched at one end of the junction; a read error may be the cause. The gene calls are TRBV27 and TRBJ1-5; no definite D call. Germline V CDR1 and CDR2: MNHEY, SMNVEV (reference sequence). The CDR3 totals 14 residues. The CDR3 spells CAGSKGLVGQPQHF. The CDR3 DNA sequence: TGTGCCGGCAGCAAAGGATTAGTAGGTCAGCCCCAGCATTTT.

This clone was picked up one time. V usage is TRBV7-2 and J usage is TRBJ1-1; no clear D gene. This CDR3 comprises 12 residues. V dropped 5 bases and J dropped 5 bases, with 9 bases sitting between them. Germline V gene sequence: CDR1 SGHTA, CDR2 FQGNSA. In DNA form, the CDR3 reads TGTGCCAGCAGCCATTTGTGGACTGAAGCTTTCTTT. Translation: CASSHLWTEAFF.

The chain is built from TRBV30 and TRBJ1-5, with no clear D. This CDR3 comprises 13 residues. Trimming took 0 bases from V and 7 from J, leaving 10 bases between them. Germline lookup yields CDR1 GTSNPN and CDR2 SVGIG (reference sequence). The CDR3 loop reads CAWSVGSAQPQHF. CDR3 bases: TGTGCCTGGAGTGTAGGGTCAGCCCAGCCCCAGCATTTT.

The CDR3 region is CSVTPGHGYTF. The CDR3 nucleotides are TGCAGCGTGACCCCGGGACATGGCTACACCTTC. The V and J genes are TRBV29-1 and TRBJ1-2; TRBD1 is a possible D gene (5 bases). This CDR3 is 11 amino acids long. Trimming shortened V by 6 bases and J by 6 bases, and 11 bases separated the two germline ends. Germline V lookup: CDR1 SQVTM, CDR2 ANQGSEA.

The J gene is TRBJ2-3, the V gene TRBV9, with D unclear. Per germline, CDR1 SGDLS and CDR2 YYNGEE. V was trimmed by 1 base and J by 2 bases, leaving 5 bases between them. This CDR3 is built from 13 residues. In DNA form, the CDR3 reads TGTGCCAGCAGCGTAACCTTCACAGATACGCAGTATTTT. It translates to CASSVTFTDTQYF.

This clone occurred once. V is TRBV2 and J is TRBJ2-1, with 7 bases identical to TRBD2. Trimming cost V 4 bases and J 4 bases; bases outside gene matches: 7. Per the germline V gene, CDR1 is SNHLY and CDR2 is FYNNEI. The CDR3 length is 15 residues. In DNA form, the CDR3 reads TGTGCCAGCAGTGTCCAGCGGGGCGGATACAATGAGCAGTTCTTC. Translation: CASSVQRGGYNEQFF.

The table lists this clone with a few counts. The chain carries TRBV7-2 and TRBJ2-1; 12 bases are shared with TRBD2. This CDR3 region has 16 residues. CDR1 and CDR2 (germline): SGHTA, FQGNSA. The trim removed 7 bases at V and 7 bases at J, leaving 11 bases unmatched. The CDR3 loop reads CASTNHTSGRWNEQFF. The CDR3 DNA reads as TGTGCCAGCACCAATCATACTAGCGGGAGGTGGAATGAGCAGTTCTTC.

The CDR3 nucleotides are TGCGCCAGCAGCCAGCAGGGTGAGGGCACAGATACGCAGTATTTT. Its protein product is CASSQQGEGTDTQYF. The J gene is TRBJ2-3, the V gene TRBV4-3; perhaps TRBD1 as D (5 bases). Germline lookup yields CDR1 LGHNA and CDR2 YSLEER. V shed 3 bases and J shed 1 base, with 11 bases lying between them. The CDR3 runs to 15 residues.